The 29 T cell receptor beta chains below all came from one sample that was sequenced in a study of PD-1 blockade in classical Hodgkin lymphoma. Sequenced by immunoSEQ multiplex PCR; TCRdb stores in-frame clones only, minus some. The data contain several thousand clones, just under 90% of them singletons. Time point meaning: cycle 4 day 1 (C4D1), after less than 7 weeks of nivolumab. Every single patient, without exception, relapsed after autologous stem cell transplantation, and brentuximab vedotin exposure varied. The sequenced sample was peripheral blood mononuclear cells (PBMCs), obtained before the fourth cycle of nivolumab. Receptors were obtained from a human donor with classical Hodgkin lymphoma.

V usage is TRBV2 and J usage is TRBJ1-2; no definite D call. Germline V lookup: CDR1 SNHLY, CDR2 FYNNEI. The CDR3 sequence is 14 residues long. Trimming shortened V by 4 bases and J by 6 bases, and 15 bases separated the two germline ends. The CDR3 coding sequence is TGTGCCAGCAGTGTAGTTCAGTCGGGAAATGGCTACACCTTC. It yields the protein CASSVVQSGNGYTF.

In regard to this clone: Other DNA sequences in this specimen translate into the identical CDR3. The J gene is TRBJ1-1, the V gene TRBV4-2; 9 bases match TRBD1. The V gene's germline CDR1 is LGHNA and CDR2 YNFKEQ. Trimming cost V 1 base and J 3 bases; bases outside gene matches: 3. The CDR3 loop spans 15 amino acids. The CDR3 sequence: CASSQGTGEDTEAFF. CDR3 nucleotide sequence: TGTGCCAGCAGCCAAGGGACAGGGGAAGACACTGAAGCTTTCTTT.

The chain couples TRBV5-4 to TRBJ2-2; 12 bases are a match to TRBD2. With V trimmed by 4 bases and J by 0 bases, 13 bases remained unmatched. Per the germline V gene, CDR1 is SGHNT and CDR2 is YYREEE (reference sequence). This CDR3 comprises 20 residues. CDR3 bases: TGTGCCAGCAGCCCCGGACTAGCGGGGCTTTGGGGCGCGAACACCGGGGAGCTGTTTTTT. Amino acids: CASSPGLAGLWGANTGELFF.

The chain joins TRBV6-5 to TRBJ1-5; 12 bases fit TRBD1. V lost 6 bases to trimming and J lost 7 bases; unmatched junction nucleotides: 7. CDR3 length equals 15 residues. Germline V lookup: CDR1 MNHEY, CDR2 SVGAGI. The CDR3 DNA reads TGTGCCAGCAGAGGAGGGACAGGGGGCCGGCAGCCCCAGCATTTT. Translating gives CASRGGTGGRQPQHF.

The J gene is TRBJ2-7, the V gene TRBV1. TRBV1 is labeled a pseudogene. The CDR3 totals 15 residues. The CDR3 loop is CTSSQRGPSSYEQYF. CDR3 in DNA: TGCACCAGCAGCCAAAGGGGACCCTCCTCCTACGAGCAGTACTTC.

CDR3 residues: CASSLPTGGGGEKLFF. The DNA for the CDR3 is TGTGCCAGCAGTCTCCCTACAGGGGGAGGAGGTGAAAAACTGTTTTTT. The chain recombines TRBV28 with TRBJ1-4, with 8 bases fitting TRBD1. CDR3 length: 16 amino acids. With V trimmed by 5 bases and J by 7 bases, 12 bases remained unmatched. Germline-derived CDR1 and CDR2 are MDHEN and SYDVKM.

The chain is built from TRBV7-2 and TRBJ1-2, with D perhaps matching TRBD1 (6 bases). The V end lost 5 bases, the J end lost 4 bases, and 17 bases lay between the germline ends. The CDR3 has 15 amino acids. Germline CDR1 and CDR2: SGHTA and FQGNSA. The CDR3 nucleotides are TGTGCCAGCAGCCCGGGAGCAGGGGAAGGCTATGGCTACACCTTC. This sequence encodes CASSPGAGEGYGYTF.

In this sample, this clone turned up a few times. The CDR3, as DNA: TGCGCCAGCAGCCAAGCAGGGGTTGGTGAAAAACTGTTTTTT. It translates to CASSQAGVGEKLFF. The chain has TRBV4-1 and TRBJ1-4; a possible D gene is TRBD1 (6 bases). V lost 1 base, J lost 7 bases, and 10 bases lay in between. This CDR3 is 14 amino acids long. CDR1 is MGHRA, CDR2 YSYEKL, per germline.

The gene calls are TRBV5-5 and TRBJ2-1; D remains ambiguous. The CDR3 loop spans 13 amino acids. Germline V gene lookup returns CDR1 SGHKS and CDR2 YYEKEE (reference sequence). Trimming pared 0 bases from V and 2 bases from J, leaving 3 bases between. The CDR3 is CASSLGAYNEQFF. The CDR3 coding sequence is TGTGCCAGCAGCTTGGGGGCCTACAATGAGCAGTTCTTC.

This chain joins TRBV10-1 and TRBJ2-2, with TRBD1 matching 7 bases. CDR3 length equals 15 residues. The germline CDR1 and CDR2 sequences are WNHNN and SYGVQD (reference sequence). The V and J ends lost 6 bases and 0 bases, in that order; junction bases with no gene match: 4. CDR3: CASSLGGTNTGELFF. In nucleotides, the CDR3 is TGCGCCAGCAGCCTAGGGGGCACGAACACCGGGGAGCTGTTTTTT.

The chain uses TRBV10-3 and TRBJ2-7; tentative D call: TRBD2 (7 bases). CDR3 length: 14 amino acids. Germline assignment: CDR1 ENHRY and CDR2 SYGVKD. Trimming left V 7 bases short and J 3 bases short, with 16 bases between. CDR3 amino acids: CAITKAGQVYEQYF. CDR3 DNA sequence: TGTGCCATCACGAAAGCGGGACAAGTCTACGAGCAGTACTTC.

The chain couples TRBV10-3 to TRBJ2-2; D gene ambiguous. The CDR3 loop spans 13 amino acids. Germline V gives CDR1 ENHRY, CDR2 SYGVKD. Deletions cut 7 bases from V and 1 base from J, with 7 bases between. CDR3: CAIKPGNTGELFF. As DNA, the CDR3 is TGTGCCATCAAACCAGGGAACACCGGGGAGCTGTTTTTT.

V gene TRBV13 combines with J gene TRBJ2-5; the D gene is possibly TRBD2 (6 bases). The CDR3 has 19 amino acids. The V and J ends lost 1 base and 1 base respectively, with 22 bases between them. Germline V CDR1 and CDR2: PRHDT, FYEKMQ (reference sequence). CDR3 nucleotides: TGTGCCAGCAGCTTAGCCCCAGAAATGGGGGGTTTCTTCCAAGAGACCCAGTACTTC. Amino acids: CASSLAPEMGGFFQETQYF.

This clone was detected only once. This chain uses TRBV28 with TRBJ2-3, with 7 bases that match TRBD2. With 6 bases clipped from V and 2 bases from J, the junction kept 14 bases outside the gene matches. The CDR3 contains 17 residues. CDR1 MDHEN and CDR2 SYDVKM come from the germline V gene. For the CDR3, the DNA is TGTGCCAGCAGCTTCAGCGGGGCCCTGTTCTTCACAGATACGCAGTATTTT. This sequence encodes CASSFSGALFFTDTQYF.

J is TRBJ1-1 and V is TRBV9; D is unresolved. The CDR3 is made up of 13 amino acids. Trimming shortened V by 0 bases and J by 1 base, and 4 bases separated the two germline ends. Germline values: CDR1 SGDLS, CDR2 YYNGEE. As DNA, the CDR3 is TGTGCCAGCAGCGTAGGGTCGAACACTGAAGCTTTCTTT. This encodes CASSVGSNTEAFF.

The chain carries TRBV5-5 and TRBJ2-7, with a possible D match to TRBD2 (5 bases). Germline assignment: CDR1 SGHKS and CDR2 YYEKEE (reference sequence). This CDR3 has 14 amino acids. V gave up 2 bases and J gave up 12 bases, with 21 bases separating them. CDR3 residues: CASSLSPDSLLLYF. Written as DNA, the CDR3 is TGTGCCAGCAGCTTATCTCCGGACTCCCTACTGCTGTACTTC.

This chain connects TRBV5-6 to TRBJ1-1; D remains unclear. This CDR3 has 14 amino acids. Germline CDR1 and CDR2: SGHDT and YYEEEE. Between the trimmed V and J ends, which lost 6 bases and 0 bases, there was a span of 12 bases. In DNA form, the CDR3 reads TGTGCCAGCATGACCTGGACCGTGAACACTGAAGCTTTCTTT. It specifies CASMTWTVNTEAFF. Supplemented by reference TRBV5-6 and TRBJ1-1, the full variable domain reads DAGVTQSPTHLIKTRGQQVTLRCSPKSGHDTVSWYQQALGQGPQFIFQYYEEEERQRGNFPDRFSGHQFPNYSSELNVNALLLGDSALYLCASMTWTVNTEAFFGQGTRLTVV.

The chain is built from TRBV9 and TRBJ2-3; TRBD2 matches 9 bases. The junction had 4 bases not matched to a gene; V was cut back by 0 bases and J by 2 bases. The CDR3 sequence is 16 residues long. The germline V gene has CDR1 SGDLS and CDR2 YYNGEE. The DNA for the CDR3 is TGTGCCAGCAGCGTAGGGGCTAGCGGGGACACAGATACGCAGTATTTT. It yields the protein CASSVGASGDTDTQYF.

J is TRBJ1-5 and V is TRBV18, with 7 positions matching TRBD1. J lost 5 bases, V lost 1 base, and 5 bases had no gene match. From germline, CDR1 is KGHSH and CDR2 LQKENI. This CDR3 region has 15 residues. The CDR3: CASSPQGAGDQPQHF. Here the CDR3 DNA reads TGTGCCAGCTCACCACAGGGGGCAGGGGATCAGCCCCAGCATTTT.

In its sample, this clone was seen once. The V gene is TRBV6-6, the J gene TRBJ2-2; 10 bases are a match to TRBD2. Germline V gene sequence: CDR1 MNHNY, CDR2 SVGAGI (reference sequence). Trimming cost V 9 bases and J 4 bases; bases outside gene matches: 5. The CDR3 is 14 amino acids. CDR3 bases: TGTGCCAGTCTAGCGGGGGCTCTCACCGGGGAGCTGTTTTTT. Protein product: CASLAGALTGELFF.

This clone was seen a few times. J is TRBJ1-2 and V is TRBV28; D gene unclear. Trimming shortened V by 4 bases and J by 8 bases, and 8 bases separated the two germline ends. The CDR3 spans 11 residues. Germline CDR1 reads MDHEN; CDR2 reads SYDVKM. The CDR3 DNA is TGTGCCAGCAGTTGGCCTCGAGGCTACACCTTC. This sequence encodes CASSWPRGYTF.

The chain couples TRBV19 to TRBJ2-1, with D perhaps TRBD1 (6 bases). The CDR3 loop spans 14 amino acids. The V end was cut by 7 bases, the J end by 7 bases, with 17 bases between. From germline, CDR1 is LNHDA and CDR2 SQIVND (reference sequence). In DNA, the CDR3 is TGTGCCAGTAAATTGCAGGGGAGCACGAATGAGCAGTTCTTC. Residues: CASKLQGSTNEQFF.

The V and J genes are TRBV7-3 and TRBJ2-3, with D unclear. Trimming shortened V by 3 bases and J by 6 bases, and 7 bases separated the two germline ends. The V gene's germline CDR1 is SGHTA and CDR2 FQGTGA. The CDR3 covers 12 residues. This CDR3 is CASSFPGDTQYF. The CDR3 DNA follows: TGTGCCAGCAGCTTCCCCGGGGATACGCAGTATTTT. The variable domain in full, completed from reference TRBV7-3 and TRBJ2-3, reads GAGVSQTPSNKVTEKGKYVELRCDPISGHTALYWYRQSLGQGPEFLIYFQGTGAADDSGLPNDRFFAVRPEGSVSTLKIQRTERGDSAVYLCASSFPGDTQYFGPGTRLTVL.

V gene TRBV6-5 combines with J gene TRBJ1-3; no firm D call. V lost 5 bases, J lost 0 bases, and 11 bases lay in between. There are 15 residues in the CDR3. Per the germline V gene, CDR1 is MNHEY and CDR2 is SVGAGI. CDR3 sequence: CASSRFPVSGNTIYF. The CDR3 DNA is TGTGCCAGCAGTCGGTTCCCAGTCTCTGGAAACACCATATATTTT.

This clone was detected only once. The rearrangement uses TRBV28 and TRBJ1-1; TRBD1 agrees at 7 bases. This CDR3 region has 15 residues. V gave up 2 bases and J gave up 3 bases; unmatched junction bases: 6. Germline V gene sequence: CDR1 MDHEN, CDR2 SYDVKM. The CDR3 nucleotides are TGTGCCAGCAGTTTACGACAGGGCTTTTACACTGAAGCTTTCTTT. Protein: CASSLRQGFYTEAFF.

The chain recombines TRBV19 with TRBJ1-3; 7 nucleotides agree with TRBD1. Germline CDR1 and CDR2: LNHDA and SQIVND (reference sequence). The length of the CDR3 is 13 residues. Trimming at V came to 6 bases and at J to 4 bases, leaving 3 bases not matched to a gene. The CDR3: CASSADRGNTIYF. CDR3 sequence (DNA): TGTGCCAGTAGCGCGGACAGGGGAAACACCATATATTTT.

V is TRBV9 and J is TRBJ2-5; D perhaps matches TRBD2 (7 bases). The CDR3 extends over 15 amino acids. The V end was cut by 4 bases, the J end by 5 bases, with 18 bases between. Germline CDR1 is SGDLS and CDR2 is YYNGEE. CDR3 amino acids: CASSLPTGGVETQYF. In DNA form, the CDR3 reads TGTGCCAGCAGCTTACCGACGGGGGGCGTGGAGACCCAGTACTTC.

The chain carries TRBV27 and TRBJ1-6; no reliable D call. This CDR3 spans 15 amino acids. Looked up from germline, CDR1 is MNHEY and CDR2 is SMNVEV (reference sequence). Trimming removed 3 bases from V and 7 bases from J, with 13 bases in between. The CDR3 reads CASSFSLDGNSPLHF. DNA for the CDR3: TGTGCCAGCAGTTTTTCCCTAGACGGGAATTCACCCCTCCACTTT.

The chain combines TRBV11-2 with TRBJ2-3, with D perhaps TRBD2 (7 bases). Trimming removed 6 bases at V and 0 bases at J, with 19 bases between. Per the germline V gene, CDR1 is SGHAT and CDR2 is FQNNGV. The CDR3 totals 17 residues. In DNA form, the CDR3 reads TGTGCCAGCAGTTTTAGAGGGGGGGCAGTTAGCACAGATACGCAGTATTTT. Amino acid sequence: CASSFRGGAVSTDTQYF.